A selection of T cell receptor beta chains follows, all from one sample in a study of blood T cell repertoires in COVID-19. The table came from immunoSEQ multiplex PCR; TCRdb's copy has only in-frame clones and leaves some out. This repertoire shows 250,000 to 300,000 clones, 75% to 90% found once; its top ten account for 13%. Sequencing input: peripheral blood. The origin of the receptors is a woman aged 70-85 years with COVID-19, enrolled during active disease. Both conserved end residues are part of each CDR3. D genes are given only for firm matches.

cdr3_aa v_call d_call
CATHDWAGGWEQYF TRBV5-8 NA
CASSPWTGGPTDTQYF TRBV5-1 TRBD1
CASSPGQGWEKLFF TRBV11-2 TRBD1
CASSFAGTGTWNTEAFF TRBV5-1 TRBD1
CASSRNRNTGELFF TRBV3-1/TRBV3-2 NA
CASSQPLTGGEGYTF TRBV7-2 TRBD1
CASSPRTGENTEAFF TRBV3-1/TRBV3-2 TRBD1
CASSFITGHEITEAFF TRBV5-1 NA
CAISEWGTGSHNEQFF TRBV10-3 TRBD1
CASSEDRVGTEAFF TRBV2 TRBD1
CAWRGQGANEKLFF TRBV30 TRBD1
CASSPRQAHHSYEQYF TRBV27 NA
CASSGGYEQYF TRBV28 NA
CASGGGGLNTEAFF TRBV10-2 NA
CASSQRLAGLDTQYF TRBV4-2 TRBD2
CASSPTVNSYNEQFF TRBV3-1/TRBV3-2 NA